Following are 13 T cell receptor beta chains from one sample sequenced in a study of blood T cell repertoires in COVID-19. Assay used: immunoSEQ multiplex PCR; TCRdb lists only in-frame clones, some missing. Of about 140,000 clones listed, roughly four fifths are singletons. The sample was peripheral blood. The receptors originated from a human donor in a cohort sampled during active COVID-19.

The count of this clone is one. V and J are TRBV6-5 and TRBJ2-7; 9 bases agree with TRBD2. The CDR3 covers 16 residues. V lost 0 bases to trimming and J lost 0 bases; unmatched junction nucleotides: 3. Per germline, CDR1 MNHEY and CDR2 SVGAGI. The CDR3 protein is CASSYSLAGSSYEQYF. In DNA form, the CDR3 reads TGTGCCAGCAGTTACTCGCTAGCGGGAAGCTCCTACGAGCAGTACTTC.

V and J are TRBV7-8 and TRBJ2-5; 8 positions agree with TRBD2. V trimming: 2 bases; J trimming: 1 base; junction bases outside the gene matches: 15. Looked up from germline, CDR1 is SGHVS and CDR2 is FQNEAQ. The CDR3 sequence is 19 residues long. The CDR3 loop reads CASSLLAGGRRRIQETQYF. CDR3 bases: TGTGCCAGCAGCTTACTGGCGGGGGGCCGTAGACGAATCCAAGAGACCCAGTACTTC.

The chain uses TRBV5-6 and TRBJ2-4; 8 bases agree with TRBD1. CDR1 and CDR2 (germline): SGHDT, YYEEEE. The CDR3 extends over 15 amino acids. V trimming: 4 bases; J trimming: 8 bases; junction bases outside the gene matches: 11. CDR3 in DNA: TGTGCCAGCAGCCCAGACAGGGGAGGTCAAGACATTCAGTACTTC. The encoded protein is CASSPDRGGQDIQYF.

The V and J genes are TRBV5-1 and TRBJ2-2; D unresolved. Germline assignment: CDR1 SGHRS and CDR2 YFSETQ. V was clipped by 3 bases and J by 7 bases, with 10 bases between them. The CDR3 sequence is 13 residues long. In DNA, the CDR3 is TGCGCCAGCAGCTCTCCCGTCGGCGGGGAGCTGTTTTTT. This translates into CASSSPVGGELFF.

This clone has just a few counts. The sample holds other DNA sequences that translate to the same CDR3. The chain is built from TRBV18 and TRBJ2-7, with 7 nucleotides matching TRBD1. Germline V CDR1 and CDR2: KGHSH, LQKENI. The CDR3 has 13 amino acids. The V and J ends lost 3 bases and 3 bases, in that order; junction bases with no gene match: 2. The CDR3 DNA reads as TGTGCCAGCTCACCGAGACAGGGCTACGAGCAGTACTTC. Amino acids: CASSPRQGYEQYF.

The V and J genes are TRBV28 and TRBJ2-7; D gene uncertain. Germline CDR1 is MDHEN and CDR2 is SYDVKM. Trimming cost V 3 bases and J 3 bases, with 3 bases left between them. This CDR3 has 11 amino acids. CDR3 sequence (DNA): TGTGCCAGCAGTTTCTTCTACGAGCAGTACTTC. It yields the protein CASSFFYEQYF.

The V gene is TRBV6-5, the J gene TRBJ2-5, with D maybe TRBD2 (6 bases). The CDR3 runs to 15 residues. CDR1 and CDR2 from the germline V gene are MNHEY and SVGAGI. Trimming took off 5 bases at V and 5 bases at J, with 18 bases between the two ends. The CDR3 region is CASSTAGSAGETQYF. For the CDR3, the DNA is TGTGCCAGCAGTACCGCCGGGTCGGCGGGGGAGACCCAGTACTTC.

This rearrangement joins TRBV5-1 to TRBJ1-1, with TRBD1 matching 7 bases. J lost 0 bases, V lost 1 base, and 9 bases had no gene match. Per germline, CDR1 SGHRS and CDR2 YFSETQ. The CDR3 is 17 residues long. This chain's CDR3 is CASSLLQGGGVNTEAFF. CDR3 sequence (DNA): TGCGCCAGCAGCTTGCTTCAGGGGGGCGGCGTGAACACTGAAGCTTTCTTT.

The chain is built from TRBV5-1 and TRBJ2-1; TRBD2 aligns across 7 bases. Germline V gene sequence: CDR1 SGHRS, CDR2 YFSETQ. The CDR3 is 14 residues long. The V gene end was trimmed by 1 base and the J gene end by 6 bases; junction bases not matched to a gene: 4. This chain's CDR3 is CASSLTAGTNEQFF. CDR3 nucleotides: TGCGCCAGCAGCTTGACAGCGGGGACCAATGAGCAGTTCTTC.

The chain employs TRBV19 and TRBJ1-5, with TRBD1 as a possible D gene (6 bases). The CDR3 runs to 14 residues. The V end was cut by 6 bases, the J end by 6 bases, with 15 bases between. Germline loops: CDR1 LNHDA, CDR2 SQIVND (reference sequence). CDR3 DNA: TGTGCCAGTAGCCCCACAGGGAAGGGTCAGCCCCAGCATTTT. It yields the protein CASSPTGKGQPQHF.

The V gene is TRBV7-2, the J gene TRBJ2-2; a weak D match, TRBD2 (7 bases). CDR3 size: 18 residues. The germline V gene encodes CDR1 SGHTA and CDR2 FQGNSA. Trimming cost V 0 bases and J 7 bases, with 21 bases left between them. In DNA, the CDR3 is TGTGCCAGCAGCTTAGCGTTCGCGAGACGGGGGGCTGGCGGGGAGCTGTTTTTT. Translated, it gives CASSLAFARRGAGGELFF.

The chain is built from TRBV7-9 and TRBJ2-2; D call uncertain. This CDR3 contains 14 residues. Looked up from germline, CDR1 is SEHNR and CDR2 is FQNEAQ (reference sequence). V was cut by 2 bases and J by 3 bases, with 7 bases left in between. The CDR3 bases are TGTGCCAGCAGCTTAATGGCACACACCGGGGAGCTGTTTTTT. Its protein product is CASSLMAHTGELFF.

This clone was counted once. The CDR3 is CASRGDYSNQPQHF. In DNA, the CDR3 is TGTGCCAGCAGAGGGGATTATAGCAATCAGCCCCAGCATTTT. The rearrangement links TRBV28 to TRBJ1-5, with D possibly being TRBD1 (5 bases). The CDR3 is 14 amino acids. Trimming removed 6 bases at V and 0 bases at J, with 9 bases between. Germline V gene data show CDR1 as MDHEN and CDR2 as SYDVKM.